What follows are 9 T cell receptor beta chains derived from one specimen sequenced in a study of chemoradiotherapy in HPV16-positive cancers. Produced via immunoSEQ multiplex PCR; TCRdb's table is partial and in-frame only. The repertoire has around 7,400 clones, approximately 74% of them found once; the top ten carry roughly 16%. The specimen comprised tumor tissue, sampled from a patient who underwent chemoradiotherapy. These TCRs come from a human donor with HPV-associated anogenital cancer.

The chain uses TRBV6-1 and TRBJ1-5; tentatively, D is TRBD1 (6 bases). This CDR3 comprises 13 residues. CDR1 and CDR2 (germline): MNHNS, SASEGT. Trimming shortened V by 11 bases and J by 1 base, and 12 bases separated the two germline ends. CDR3 in amino acids: CASHRESNQPQHF. Written as DNA, the CDR3 is TGTGCCTCCCACAGGGAGAGCAATCAGCCCCAGCATTTT.

The chain is built from TRBV4-2 and TRBJ1-1; 7 nucleotides line up with TRBD1. Trimming removed 1 base from V and 0 bases from J; junction bases left unmatched: 5. CDR1 and CDR2 (germline): LGHNA, YNFKEQ. This CDR3 has 16 residues. The CDR3 loop reads CASSQAGGRLNTEAFF. CDR3 nucleotides: TGTGCCAGCAGCCAAGCAGGGGGACGCCTGAACACTGAAGCTTTCTTT.

This clone is labeled medium-sized. The genes are TRBV4-1 and TRBJ1-3; 7 nucleotides match TRBD1. CDR3 length: 18 amino acids. Germline CDR1 and CDR2: MGHRA and YSYEKL. J lost 0 bases, V lost 0 bases, and 8 bases had no gene match. This CDR3 is CASSQDPPDRDSGNTIYF. The CDR3 DNA follows: TGCGCCAGCAGCCAAGATCCCCCCGACAGGGACTCTGGAAACACCATATATTTT.

The rearrangement links TRBV13 to TRBJ1-1; 8 nucleotides match TRBD1. The CDR3 totals 15 residues. The J segment lost 5 bases and the V segment lost 5 bases, leaving 10 bases of the junction unmatched. Germline V gene sequence: CDR1 PRHDT, CDR2 FYEKMQ (reference sequence). For the CDR3, the DNA is TGTGCCAGCAGCACAACCGGGACAGGAAGAACTGAAGCTTTCTTT. This translates into CASSTTGTGRTEAFF.

V and J are TRBV29-1 and TRBJ1-1, with a possible D match to TRBD1 (6 bases). This CDR3 region has 12 residues. Deletions cut 0 bases from V and 8 bases from J, with 10 bases between. Germline V gene sequence: CDR1 SQVTM, CDR2 ANQGSEA. DNA for the CDR3: TGCAGCGTTGAAGACAGGGGTCCGGAAGCTTTCTTT. It specifies CSVEDRGPEAFF. The whole variable domain, filled in from reference TRBV29-1 and TRBJ1-1, reads SAVISQKPSRDICQRGTSLTIQCQVDSQVTMMFWYRQQPGQSLTLIATANQGSEATYESGFVIDKFPISRPNLTFSTLTVSNMSPEDSSIYLCSVEDRGPEAFFGQGTRLTVV.

V gene TRBV7-6 combines with J gene TRBJ2-1; 11 bases align to TRBD2. V dropped 5 bases and J dropped 8; count of bases not matched to a gene: 17. Germline-derived CDR1 and CDR2 are SGHVS and FNYEAQ. This CDR3 has 18 amino acids. The CDR3 nucleotides read TGTGCCAGCAGCATCCGCTACTTCGGGCTAGCGGGGGGCGATGAGCAGTTCTTC. The encoded protein is CASSIRYFGLAGGDEQFF.

V and J are TRBV19 and TRBJ2-5; 9 bases line up with TRBD2. Looked up from germline, CDR1 is LNHDA and CDR2 is SQIVND (reference sequence). This CDR3 spans 15 amino acids. V lost 6 bases and J lost 5; bases outside the gene matches: 10. The CDR3 coding sequence is TGTGCCAGTAGGAGTAGCGGGGGAGATTGGGAGACCCAGTACTTC. Protein: CASRSSGGDWETQYF. The whole variable domain, remainder taken from reference TRBV19 and TRBJ2-5, is DGGITQSPKYLFRKEGQNVTLSCEQNLNHDAMYWYRQDPGQGLRLIYYSQIVNDFQKGDIAEGYSVSREKKESFPLTVTSAQKNPTAFYLCASRSSGGDWETQYFGPGTRLLVL.

In its sample, this clone was seen once. This sequence joins TRBV2 and TRBJ2-7; D remains ambiguous. The CDR3 runs to 11 residues. Trimming left V 0 bases short and J 6 bases short, with 3 bases between. Germline V gene lookup returns CDR1 SNHLY and CDR2 FYNNEI. The CDR3 here is CASSEATEQYF. For the CDR3, the DNA is TGTGCCAGCAGTGAAGCGACCGAGCAGTACTTC.

Notes on this clone: Additional DNA sequences in this sample encode the identical CDR3. This chain links TRBV28 with TRBJ1-1, with TRBD1 matching over 8 bases. CDR3 length: 14 residues. Unmatched junction bases numbered 5, after V lost 8 bases and J lost 0 bases. Germline V gene data show CDR1 as MDHEN and CDR2 as SYDVKM. The CDR3 spells CASGRQGMNTEAFF. The DNA of the CDR3 is TGTGCCAGCGGGAGACAGGGGATGAACACTGAAGCTTTCTTT.